The rows below give T cell receptor beta chains drawn from one sample of a study of blood T cell repertoires in COVID-19. Only in-frame clones appear in the TCRdb table, and some are missing; sequencing was by immunoSEQ multiplex PCR. The sample lists approximately 220,000 clones; over 70% were seen once. Source material: peripheral blood. The origin of the receptors is a woman aged 80 or over with acute or convalescent COVID-19. The CDR3 runs from the conserved cysteine through the conserved F or W. D genes are given only for firm matches. A clone size is listed for some rows: how often the clone was seen (once, few, many), or a class if it is expanded.

j_call v_call clone_size d_call cdr3_aa cdr3_nt
TRBJ2-5 TRBV19 NA NA CASSTRGRLGKETQYF TGTGCCAGTAGTACTCGCGGGCGATTAGGGAAAGAGACCCAGTACTTC
TRBJ1-2 TRBV30 NA TRBD1 CAWSGDRGRYGYTF TGTGCCTGGAGTGGGGACAGGGGACGCTATGGCTACACCTTC
TRBJ1-5 TRBV15 few NA CATSREAGSGNQPQHF TGTGCCACCAGCAGAGAGGCAGGATCGGGCAATCAGCCCCAGCATTTT
TRBJ2-5 TRBV5-4 NA TRBD2 CASSPGGVQETQYF TGTGCCAGCAGCCCGGGGGGGGTTCAAGAGACCCAGTACTTC
TRBJ2-5 TRBV1 few NA CTSSQRGLQETQYF TGCACCAGCAGCCAGAGGGGGCTTCAAGAGACCCAGTACTTC
TRBJ1-2 TRBV29-1 NA NA CSVSGDGYTF TGCAGCGTCTCCGGAGACGGCTACACCTTC
TRBJ1-5 TRBV15 NA NA CATSRDQQPQHF TGTGCCACCAGCAGAGATCAGCAGCCCCAGCATTTT
TRBJ2-7 TRBV2 NA TRBD1 CASSKDRGYYEQYF TGTGCCAGCAGTAAGGACAGGGGATACTACGAGCAGTACTTC
TRBJ2-7 TRBV19 NA NA CASSIQAGPSYEQYF TGTGCCAGTAGTATCCAGGCAGGTCCTTCCTACGAGCAGTACTTC
TRBJ2-2 TRBV5-1 NA NA CASSLAGRGTGELFF TGCGCCAGCAGCTTGGCCGGGAGAGGCACCGGGGAGCTGTTTTTT
TRBJ2-3 TRBV7-3 NA NA CASSLGGEGTDTQYF TGTGCCAGCAGCTTAGGAGGTGAGGGCACAGATACGCAGTATTTT
TRBJ2-1 TRBV29-1 NA NA CSFRLKSSYNEQFF TGCAGCTTTAGACTTAAAAGCTCCTACAATGAGCAGTTCTTC
TRBJ1-6 TRBV5-8 NA TRBD1 CASSLGQGGNSPLHF TGTGCCAGCAGCCTGGGACAGGGGGGAAATTCACCCCTCCACTTT
TRBJ2-5 TRBV14 NA NA CASSQDPGMETQYF TGTGCCAGCAGCCAAGACCCAGGGATGGAGACCCAGTACTTC
TRBJ1-6 TRBV27 NA TRBD1 CASSFRGPSPLHF TGTGCCAGCAGTTTCAGGGGGCCTTCACCCCTCCACTTT
TRBJ2-7 TRBV28 many TRBD1 CASRIGTGAYEQYF TGTGCCAGCAGGATAGGGACAGGGGCCTACGAGCAGTACTTC